Here is one T cell receptor (beta chain) with its context. Germline CDR1 is SGHTA and CDR2 is FQGNSA. V lost 6 bases and J 1 base, leaving 20 bases between the germline ends. The CDR3 totals 17 residues. The data are from a study of blood T cells in healthy people across ages. It was with a sample-barcoded 5' primer and a J-beta primer mix that a second PCR of roughly 6 to 12 cycles was run. TCRdb processed the 5' RACE reads anew with MiXCR; each CDR3 protein has one entry. Of some 1.5 million distinct CDR3 sequences listed, 28% were seen once; the top ten hold over 7%. The sample taken for sequencing was blood. The receptor comes from a woman aged 25 to 45 in good health. The V gene is TRBV7-2, the J gene TRBJ2-3; perhaps TRBD2 as D (6 bases). Here the CDR3 DNA reads TGTGCCAGCAGAGGACGTCTGGAGGGGCCAGGCACAGATACGCAGTATTTT. Translating it yields CASRGRLEGPGTDTQYF.